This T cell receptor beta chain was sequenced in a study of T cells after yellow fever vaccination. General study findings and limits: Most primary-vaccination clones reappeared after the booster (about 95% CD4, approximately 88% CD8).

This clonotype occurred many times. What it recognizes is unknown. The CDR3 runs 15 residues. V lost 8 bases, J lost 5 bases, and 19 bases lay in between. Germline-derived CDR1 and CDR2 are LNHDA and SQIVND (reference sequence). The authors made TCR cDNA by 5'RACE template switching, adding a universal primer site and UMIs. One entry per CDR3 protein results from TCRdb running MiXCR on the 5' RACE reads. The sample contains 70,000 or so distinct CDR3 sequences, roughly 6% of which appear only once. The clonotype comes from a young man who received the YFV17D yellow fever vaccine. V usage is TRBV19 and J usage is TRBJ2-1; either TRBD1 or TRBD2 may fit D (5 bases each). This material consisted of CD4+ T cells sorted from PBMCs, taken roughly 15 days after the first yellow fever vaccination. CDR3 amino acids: CASVPRGRPHNEQFF. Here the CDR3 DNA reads TGTGCCAGTGTACCACGGGGACGACCCCACAATGAGCAGTTCTTC. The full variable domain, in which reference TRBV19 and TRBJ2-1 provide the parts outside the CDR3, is DGGITQSPKYLFRKEGQNVTLSCEQNLNHDAMYWYRQDPGQGLRLIYYSQIVNDFQKGDIAEGYSVSREKKESFPLTVTSAQKNPTAFYLCASVPRGRPHNEQFFGPGTRLTVL.